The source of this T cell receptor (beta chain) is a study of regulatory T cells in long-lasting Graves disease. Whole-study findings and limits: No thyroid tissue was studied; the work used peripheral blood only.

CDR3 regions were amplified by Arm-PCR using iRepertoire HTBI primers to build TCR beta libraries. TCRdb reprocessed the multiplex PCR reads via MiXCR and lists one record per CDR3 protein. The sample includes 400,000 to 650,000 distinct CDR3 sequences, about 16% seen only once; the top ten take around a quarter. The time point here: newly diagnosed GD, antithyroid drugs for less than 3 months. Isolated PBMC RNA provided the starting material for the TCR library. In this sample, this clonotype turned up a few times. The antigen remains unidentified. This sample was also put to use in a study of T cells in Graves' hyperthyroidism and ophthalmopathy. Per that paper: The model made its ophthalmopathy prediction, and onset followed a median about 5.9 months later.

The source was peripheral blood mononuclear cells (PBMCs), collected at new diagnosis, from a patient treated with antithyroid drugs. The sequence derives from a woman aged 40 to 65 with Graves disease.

The DNA for the CDR3 is TGTGCCAGCAGTTACAGGCTAGCGGGGGATTCGGAGACCCAGTACTTC. Protein: CASSYRLAGDSETQYF. The rearrangement joins TRBV6-5 to TRBJ2-5, with 10 bases matching TRBD2. Per the germline V gene, CDR1 is MNHEY and CDR2 is SVGAGI. The CDR3 extends over 16 amino acids. With 2 bases clipped from V and 5 bases from J, the junction kept 8 bases outside the gene matches.